Below, 8 T cell receptor beta chains from the same sample are listed, as sequenced in a study of PD-L1 blockade in urothelial cancer. Stated time point: peripheral blood 6 weeks after treatment start. Clones were sequenced by immunoSEQ multiplex PCR, and TCRdb holds only the in-frame ones, with some missing. The sample records about 120,000 clones, 85% to 90% being singletons. The sequenced sample was PBMCs, obtained around atezolizumab (anti-PD-L1) treatment. The source is a man in his sixties with urothelial cancer.

The V call is TRBV6-5, the J call TRBJ2-3; possible D gene TRBD2, 5 bases. Germline V gene sequence: CDR1 MNHEY, CDR2 SVGAGI. V lost 6 bases and J lost 3, with 13 bases in between. This CDR3 is 14 amino acids long. The DNA for the CDR3 is TGTGCCAGCAGACTAGACTTACCAACAGATACGCAGTATTTT. Protein sequence: CASRLDLPTDTQYF.

This chain connects TRBV11-2 to TRBJ1-1, with D possibly being TRBD1 (6 bases). Trimming removed 3 bases from V and 3 bases from J, with 14 bases in between. CDR1 and CDR2 (germline): SGHAT, FQNNGV. The CDR3 loop spans 15 amino acids. The DNA for the CDR3 is TGTGCCAGCAGCTTTCACAGGGTGAGGGACACTGAAGCTTTCTTT. This encodes CASSFHRVRDTEAFF.

The J gene is TRBJ2-1, the V gene TRBV2, with TRBD2 matching over 8 bases. The CDR3 is 16 residues long. The trim removed 4 bases at V and 5 bases at J, leaving 10 bases unmatched. CDR1 is SNHLY, CDR2 FYNNEI, per germline. The CDR3 DNA reads as TGTGCCAGCAGTGCGGGGGCAGCGGGAGACCACAATGAGCAGTTCTTC. Residues: CASSAGAAGDHNEQFF.

A word on this clone: Other DNA sequences in the sample encode the same CDR3. V usage is TRBV11-2 and J usage is TRBJ1-5, with TRBD1 as a possible D gene (6 bases). V was shortened by 1 base and J by 7 bases, with 11 bases between the two germline ends. Germline V lookup: CDR1 SGHAT, CDR2 FQNNGV. The CDR3 length is 14 residues. The CDR3 spells CASSLGTGNQPQHF. DNA of the CDR3: TGTGCCAGCAGCTTAGGTACAGGGAACCAGCCCCAGCATTTT.

The CDR3 nucleotides read TGTGCCAGCAGCTCGGGACTAGCGGGATACAATGAGCAGTTCTTC. Translating gives CASSSGLAGYNEQFF. This chain connects TRBV11-2 to TRBJ2-1; 13 bases are shared with TRBD2. Germline values: CDR1 SGHAT, CDR2 FQNNGV. J was trimmed by 4 bases and V by 4 bases; bases with no gene match: 1. The CDR3 consists of 15 residues.

The chain couples TRBV2 to TRBJ1-4, with TRBD1 matching over 8 bases. Germline loops: CDR1 SNHLY, CDR2 FYNNEI. The CDR3 covers 14 residues. J was trimmed by 8 bases and V by 4 bases; bases with no gene match: 6. This CDR3 reads CASSGDRGSEKLFF. The DNA for the CDR3 is TGTGCCAGCAGTGGCGACAGGGGTTCGGAAAAACTGTTTTTT.

The chain recombines TRBV4-1 with TRBJ2-2, with unresolved D. The V end was cut by 1 base, the J end by 0 bases, with 3 bases between. The CDR3 extends over 14 amino acids. Germline lookup yields CDR1 MGHRA and CDR2 YSYEKL. The CDR3 nucleotides are TGCGCCAGCAGCCAAGCATCGAACACCGGGGAGCTGTTTTTT. Encoded protein: CASSQASNTGELFF.

The chain has TRBV7-9 and TRBJ1-5; 10 bases match TRBD1. Germline trimming cut 5 bases from V and 7 bases from J; bases unmatched to any gene: 8. This CDR3 contains 15 residues. The germline V gene has CDR1 SEHNR and CDR2 FQNEAQ (reference sequence). CDR3 in DNA: TGTGCCAGCAGCGCCCCCGGGACAGGGGAACAGCCCCAGCATTTT. Amino acids: CASSAPGTGEQPQHF.